Described below is a single T cell receptor (beta chain) sequence and its context. What it recognizes is unknown. The data were obtained in a study of immune cell composition in non-small cell lung cancer. Study results and caveats: No significant correlation existed between pack-years smoked and tumour clonality. Tumour-associated clones >0.5% occurred in roughly 30% of adenocarcinomas, roughly 80% of squamous. Top 10 clone scores and clonality were higher in squamous than adenocarcinoma.

V was shortened by 10 bases and J by 8 bases, with 17 bases between the two germline ends. The CDR3 runs 12 residues. Germline CDR1 MNHEY, CDR2 SVGAGI. Profiling relied on immunoSEQ multiplex PCR, and the TCRdb table lists in-frame clones only, not all of them. The sample shows some 14,000 clones, roughly 80% of them seen only once. The genes are TRBV6-5 and TRBJ1-2; maybe TRBD1 (6 bases). Material: lung tumor tissue. The clonotype originates from a human donor with non-small cell lung cancer. CDR3 loop: CATRDTRRGYTF. Written as DNA, the CDR3 is TGTGCCACCCGGGACACCCGCCGCGGCTACACCTTC.